Listed below are T cell receptor beta chains from one sample, sequenced in a study of blood T cell repertoires in COVID-19. Sequenced by immunoSEQ multiplex PCR; TCRdb stores in-frame clones only, minus some. The sample records about 23,000 clones, roughly 94% being singletons. Sequencing was done on a sample of peripheral blood. The receptor set was obtained from a woman aged 45-60 years with active COVID-19. CDR3s include the opening cysteine and the closing phenylalanine or tryptophan. A D gene is named only where the DNA matches it firmly. Size is stated for part of the rows, as once, few or many counts, or as a class when the clone is expanded.

v_gene	j_gene	abundance	d_gene	CDR3nt	CDR3aa
TRBV9	TRBJ1-2	NA	NA	TGTGCCAGCAGCGTAGAGGGAGGAAGGTATGGCTACACCTTC	CASSVEGGRYGYTF
TRBV9	TRBJ1-1	NA	TRBD1	TGTGCCAGCAGCGCCCCGGGACAGAGTATTATGAACACTGAAGCTTTCTTT	CASSAPGQSIMNTEAFF
TRBV9	TRBJ2-1	NA	TRBD2	TGTGCCAGCAGCGTAGGGTCCGGGACTAGCGAACACAATGAGCAGTTCTTC	CASSVGSGTSEHNEQFF
TRBV28	TRBJ1-4	NA	TRBD1	TGTGCCAGCAGTTCGGACAGGGGGCGCCGGTCTAATGAAAAACTGTTTTTT	CASSSDRGRRSNEKLFF
TRBV18	TRBJ1-1	NA	TRBD1	TGTGCCAGCTCACTTGACAGGGGGAGTGAAGCTTTCTTT	CASSLDRGSEAFF
TRBV6-1	TRBJ1-2	NA	NA	TGTGCCAGCAGTGAGCACGGGTACGGGGGTCGCGGCTACACCTTC	CASSEHGYGGRGYTF
TRBV5-1	TRBJ2-7	NA	TRBD2	TGCGCCAGCAGCTCCTCCCTAGCGGGAGGTTACGAGCAGTACTTC	CASSSSLAGGYEQYF
TRBV19	TRBJ2-1	NA	TRBD2	TGTGCCAGTAGTCCCCGGGAGGGAGGGAATGAGCAGTTCTTC	CASSPREGGNEQFF
TRBV28	TRBJ1-5	NA	NA	TGTGCCAGCAGTTTAGGGGGGACGGCTAGCAATCAGCCCCAGCATTTT	CASSLGGTASNQPQHF
TRBV27	TRBJ1-6	NA	TRBD1	TGTGCCAGCAGTCCGCTGGACAGGGGGAATTCACCCCTCCACTTT	CASSPLDRGNSPLHF
TRBV15	TRBJ2-2	once	TRBD2	TGTGCCACCAGCCGCCGCGGGGGGGCGGGCGGGGAGCTGTTTTTT	CATSRRGGAGGELFF
TRBV6-2/TRBV6-3	TRBJ2-2	NA	NA	TGTGCCAGCAGTTACCTGCGGTCCGGGGAGCTGTTTTTT	CASSYLRSGELFF
TRBV10-1	TRBJ1-2	NA	NA	TGCGCCAGCAGGGCGAGGTTATGTGGCTACACCTTC	CASRARLCGYTF
TRBV28	TRBJ1-3	NA	TRBD1	TGTGCCAGCGGATCCCAAGCATTCGGACAGGGCCCAGGAAACACCATATATTTT	CASGSQAFGQGPGNTIYF
TRBV18	TRBJ2-7	NA	NA	TGTGCCAGCTCGCCACTTCGAGATTACGAGCAGTACTTC	CASSPLRDYEQYF
TRBV9	TRBJ2-7	NA	TRBD2	TGTGCCAGCAGCGCGGGACTAGCGGGAGACTACGAGCAGTACTTC	CASSAGLAGDYEQYF
TRBV5-1	TRBJ2-2	NA	TRBD1	TGCGCCAGCAGCTTTCAGGGGGAGAACACCGGGGAGCTGTTTTTT	CASSFQGENTGELFF
TRBV18	TRBJ2-3	NA	NA	TGTGCCAGCTCACCACTATTTCTTAGACAGGCGGCAGATACGCAGTATTTT	CASSPLFLRQAADTQYF
TRBV27	TRBJ1-4	NA	TRBD1	TGTGCCAGCAGTGACAGGGGGAATGAAAAACTGTTTTTT	CASSDRGNEKLFF
TRBV28	TRBJ2-1	NA	NA	TGTGCCAGCAGTTTTAACGGACTCTCCTCCGGGCAGTTCTTC	CASSFNGLSSGQFF
TRBV6-5	TRBJ1-1	NA	NA	TGTGCCAGCAGTTTACAGGAGATAAGTGAAGCTTTCTTT	CASSLQEISEAFF
TRBV29-1	TRBJ2-1	NA	TRBD2	TGCAGCGTTACTACGGGGACTAGTGTACATGAGCAGTTCTTC	CSVTTGTSVHEQFF
TRBV6-1	TRBJ1-1	NA	NA	TGTGCCAGCAGTGAAACAGTCATGAACACTGAAGCTTTCTTT	CASSETVMNTEAFF
TRBV14	TRBJ2-2	once	NA	TGTGCCAGCAGCCTGACACCCACCGGGGAGCTGTTTTTT	CASSLTPTGELFF
TRBV7-9	TRBJ1-1	NA	NA	TGTGCCAGCAGCTTAGCTCAGGGAACGGATCGAGCTTTCTTT	CASSLAQGTDRAFF
TRBV4-2	TRBJ2-3	NA	NA	TGTGCCAGCAGCCCCGAGGCGGGGCTCGGGCGCACAGATACGCAGTATTTT	CASSPEAGLGRTDTQYF